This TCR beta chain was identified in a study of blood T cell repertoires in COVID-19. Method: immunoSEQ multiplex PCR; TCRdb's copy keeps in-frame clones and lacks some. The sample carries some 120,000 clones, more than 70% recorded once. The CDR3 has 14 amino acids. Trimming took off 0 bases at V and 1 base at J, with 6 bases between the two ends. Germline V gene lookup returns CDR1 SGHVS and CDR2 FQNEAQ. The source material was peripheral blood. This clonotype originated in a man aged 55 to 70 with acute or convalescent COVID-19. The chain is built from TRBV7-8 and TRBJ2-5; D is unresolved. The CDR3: CASSLASVQETQYF. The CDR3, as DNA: TGTGCCAGCAGCTTAGCGTCCGTCCAAGAGACCCAGTACTTC.